Listed below are T cell receptor beta chains from one sample, sequenced in a study of neurological immune-mediated disorders. TCRdb redid the calling of the 5' RACE reads with MiXCR, one entry per CDR3 protein. The sample shows around 64,000 distinct CDR3 sequences, 3% to 4% of them seen only once. Sequenced: PBMCs. The receptors stem from a woman aged 45-60 years with multiple sclerosis. Each CDR3 is given with its conserved first and last residue. The D gene is left open where the match is weak. Clone size is shown for a subset of rows, as once, few, many or a class of expanded clone.

TRBJ2-5,.,TRBV7-9,many,TGTGCCACGGTGGGGGCCCCTGTGGAGACCCAGTACTTC,CATVGAPVETQYF
TRBJ2-1,TRBD1,TRBV5-1,once,TGCACCAGCAGCTTGGACGGACAGGGGATAGAGCAGTTCTTC,CTSSLDGQGIEQFF
TRBJ2-3,.,TRBV12-3/TRBV12-4,many,TGTGCCAGCAGTTTAGACTCCACAGATACGCAGTATTTT,CASSLDSTDTQYF
TRBJ1-5,TRBD1,TRBV7-9,many,TGTGCCAGCAGCACCCAGGGGGGTGGCAATCAGCCCCAGCATTTT,CASSTQGGGNQPQHF
TRBJ2-3,TRBD2,TRBV20-1,many,TGCAGTGCACCGAGAGGCGGGAGTTTGACAGATACGCAGTATTTT,CSAPRGGSLTDTQYF
TRBJ2-2,TRBD2,TRBV4-1,many,TGCGCCAGCAGCCTCGGGAGGGCCGGGGAGCTGTTTTTT,CASSLGRAGELFF
TRBJ2-1,TRBD2,TRBV5-1,many,TGCGCCAGCAGCTCGACTAGCGGGGGGGCCCATGAGCAGTTCTTC,CASSSTSGGAHEQFF
TRBJ1-2,.,TRBV2,many,TGTGCCAGCAGTAACGGGGCATATGGCTACACCTTC,CASSNGAYGYTF
TRBJ2-7,.,TRBV7-2,many,TGTGCCAGCAGTTCGACGGGGGTCCAGCAGTACTTC,CASSSTGVQQYF
TRBJ2-3,TRBD2,TRBV20-1,few,TGCAGTGCTACCTTAGCGGGATCGAGCACAGATACGCAGTATTTT,CSATLAGSSTDTQYF
TRBJ2-1,TRBD2,TRBV12-3/TRBV12-4,many,TGTGCCGGAAGACTAGCAGCCAGCAATGAGCAGTTCTTC,CAGRLAASNEQFF
TRBJ2-7,.,TRBV7-8,many,TGTGCCAGCAGCTTAGCGGGAGCTCGGTACGAGCAGTACTTC,CASSLAGARYEQYF
TRBJ1-1,TRBD1,TRBV5-1,many,TGCGCCAGCAGCTTGGACGGACAGGGGAACACTGAAGCTTTCTTT,CASSLDGQGNTEAFF
TRBJ2-3,.,TRBV7-6,many,TGTGCCAGCAGCTTAGTCGCGGCTAACACAGATACGCAGTATTTT,CASSLVAANTDTQYF
TRBJ1-4,TRBD1,TRBV29-1,many,TGCAGCGTTCCGGACCCGGGACAGGATAATGAAAAACTGTTTTTT,CSVPDPGQDNEKLFF
TRBJ2-7,TRBD2,TRBV5-1,many,TGCGCCAGCAGCGGCGTAGCGGGAGGGTCCTACGAGCAGTACTTC,CASSGVAGGSYEQYF
TRBJ2-5,.,TRBV7-6,.,TGTGCCAGCAGCTTAGTTGACGAGACCCAGTACTTC,CASSLVDETQYF
TRBJ2-5,.,TRBV6-1,many,TGTGCCAGCGCGCCCCGGACTAGGGGGGAGACCCAGTACTTC,CASAPRTRGETQYF
TRBJ1-3,TRBD1,TRBV4-3,many,TGCGCCAGCAGCCAGGCCCCCGGGACAGGGCCTGGAAACACCATATATTTT,CASSQAPGTGPGNTIYF
TRBJ1-1,.,TRBV28,many,TGTGCCAGCAGTCCTACAACGGGGGGGCCTTTTAACACTGAAGCTTTCTTT,CASSPTTGGPFNTEAFF
TRBJ2-3,TRBD2,TRBV6-2/TRBV6-3,many,TGTGCCAGCAGCCCTGGACTAGGGTCCGATACGCAGTATTTT,CASSPGLGSDTQYF
TRBJ2-2,TRBD1,TRBV10-3,many,TGTGCCGCGAGGGACAGCCGGAGCGGGGAGCTGTTTTTT,CAARDSRSGELFF
TRBJ1-4,.,TRBV20-1,many,TGCAGTGCTAGTCTGGCAGTTCCTAATGAAAAACTGTTTTTT,CSASLAVPNEKLFF
TRBJ2-2,TRBD2,TRBV20-1,many,TGCAGTGCCAAACCGCAAGCGGGACGGGCTCCGTTTTTT,CSAKPQAGRAPFF
TRBJ1-1,.,TRBV27,many,TGTGCCAGCACCGCGGGAGGGGGAACTGAAGCTTTCTTT,CASTAGGGTEAFF
TRBJ2-1,TRBD2,TRBV5-5,many,TGTGCCAGCAGCTCCGGGACTAGTTGGGTTGAGCAGTTCTTC,CASSSGTSWVEQFF
TRBJ1-5,TRBD1,TRBV20-1,many,TGCAGTGCCAGGGACAGGGTTTCTGGTCAGCCCCAGCATTTT,CSARDRVSGQPQHF
TRBJ2-2,TRBD2,TRBV6-2/TRBV6-3,many,TGTGCCAGCAGAAGAAGCGGGGGCGCGCACGGGGAGCTGTTTTTT,CASRRSGGAHGELFF
TRBJ2-5,TRBD2,TRBV29-1,many,TGCAGCGTTGGGACTAGCGGGAGACTACAAGAGACCCAGTACTTC,CSVGTSGRLQETQYF
TRBJ2-4,TRBD1,TRBV7-9,many,TGTGCCAGCAGCTTCGGGACAGGCCTACTTGGGGGAAACATTCAGTACTTC,CASSFGTGLLGGNIQYF
TRBJ2-3,TRBD2,TRBV12-3/TRBV12-4,many,TGTGCCACCAAAAATGCGGGGGGCACAGATACGCAGTATTTT,CATKNAGGTDTQYF
TRBJ2-6,.,TRBV5-1,many,TGCGCCACCGATATAAGGGACCTTAATGCCAACGTCCTGACTTTC,CATDIRDLNANVLTF
TRBJ2-3,.,TRBV5-5,many,TGTGCCAGCAGCTTGCTTACAGGGTCAGGCACAGATACGCAGTATTTT,CASSLLTGSGTDTQYF
TRBJ1-5,.,TRBV20-1,many,TGCAGTGCAGTGAGGGGGGGGGCGTTGGATCAGCCCCAGCATTTT,CSAVRGGALDQPQHF
TRBJ1-1,TRBD1,TRBV28,many,TGTGCCAGCATCAGGGACAGCCTTCATGAAGCTTTCTTT,CASIRDSLHEAFF
TRBJ2-7,TRBD1,TRBV28,many,TGTGCCAGCAGTCTTTGGACAGGCGAAATGAAGCAGTACTTC,CASSLWTGEMKQYF
TRBJ2-7,TRBD2,TRBV5-1,many,TGCGCCAGCAGCTTGGAGACTAGCGGCTACGAGCAGTACTTC,CASSLETSGYEQYF
TRBJ2-2,.,TRBV18,few,TGTGCCAGCTCACCATCGACTTCTTTGAACACCGGGGAGCTGTTTTTT,CASSPSTSLNTGELFF
TRBJ2-2,TRBD2,TRBV5-1,many,TGCGCCAGCAGCGGCGGGAGACTAGCGGGAGCCACCGGGGAGCTGTTTTTT,CASSGGRLAGATGELFF
TRBJ2-7,.,TRBV7-9,many,TGTGCCAGCAGCTTAGTTATCGGCATTTTAACCTACGAGCAGTACTTC,CASSLVIGILTYEQYF
TRBJ1-2,.,TRBV6-5,many,TGTGCCAGCAGTCGGTGGGACGGAACTAACTATGGCTACACCTTC,CASSRWDGTNYGYTF
TRBJ2-3,.,TRBV7-9,many,TGTGCCAGCAGCTTAACTGGGAGCACAGATACGCAGTATTTT,CASSLTGSTDTQYF
TRBJ2-1,TRBD2,TRBV7-6,many,TGTGCCAGCAGCGTCCGCATCCAGCGGGGTGACAATGAGCAGTTCTTC,CASSVRIQRGDNEQFF
TRBJ2-5,TRBD2,TRBV7-2,many,TGTGCCAGCAGCTCCCCTAGCGGGGGGTACCAAGAGACCCAGTACTTC,CASSSPSGGYQETQYF
TRBJ1-3,.,TRBV4-3,few,TGCGACAGCAGCAAAGATAGAAACACCATATATTTT,CDSSKDRNTIYF
TRBJ2-6,TRBD2,TRBV7-3,many,TGTGCCAGCAGCTCGGGGACTAGCGGGGTCGGGGCCAACGTCCTGACTTTC,CASSSGTSGVGANVLTF
TRBJ2-1,.,TRBV7-6,many,TGTGCCAGCAGCGGGCAGTTCAGAGGTTACAATGAGCAGTTCTTC,CASSGQFRGYNEQFF
TRBJ2-5,.,TRBV20-1,many,TGCAGTGCTAGACGTGGTAGCGGACAAGAGACCCAGTACTTC,CSARRGSGQETQYF